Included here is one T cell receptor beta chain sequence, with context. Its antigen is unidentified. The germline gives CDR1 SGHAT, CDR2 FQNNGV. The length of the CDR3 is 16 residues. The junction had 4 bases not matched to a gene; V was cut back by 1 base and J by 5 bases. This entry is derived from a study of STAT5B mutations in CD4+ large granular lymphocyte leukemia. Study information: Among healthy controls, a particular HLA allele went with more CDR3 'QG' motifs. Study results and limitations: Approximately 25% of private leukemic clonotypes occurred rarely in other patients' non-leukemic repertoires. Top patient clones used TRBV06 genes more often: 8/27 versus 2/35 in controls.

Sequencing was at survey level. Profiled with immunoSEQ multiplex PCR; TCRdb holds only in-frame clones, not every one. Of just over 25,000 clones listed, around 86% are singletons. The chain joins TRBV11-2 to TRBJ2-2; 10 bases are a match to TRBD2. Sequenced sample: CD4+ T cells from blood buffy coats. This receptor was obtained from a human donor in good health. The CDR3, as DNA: TGTGCCAGCAGCTTAGGTAGCGGGGGGAGAACCGGGGAGCTGTTTTTT. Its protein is CASSLGSGGRTGELFF.